The 12 T cell receptor beta chains below come from one sample, sequenced in a study of blood T cells in healthy people across ages. A sample-barcoded 5' primer and a J-beta primer mix were used in a second PCR of roughly 6 to 11 cycles. TCRdb fed the 5' RACE reads into MiXCR, producing one record per CDR3 protein. In the table there are 540,000 or so distinct CDR3 sequences, around 48% of which are singletons. The sequenced sample was blood. The receptor source for this set is a man older than 75 in good health.

This sequence joins TRBV9 and TRBJ1-2; no clear D. From germline, CDR1 is SGDLS and CDR2 YYNGEE. Trimming stripped 3 bases from V and 5 bases from J, with 14 bases between. CDR3 length equals 14 residues. CDR3 in amino acids: CASSAPSNKYGYTF. The CDR3 region has the DNA TGTGCCAGCAGCGCCCCGTCAAATAAATATGGCTACACCTTC. Looking up the rest from reference TRBV9 and TRBJ1-2 gives the full variable domain: DSGVTQTPKHLITATGQRVTLRCSPRSGDLSVYWYQQSLDQGLQFLIQYYNGEERAKGNILERFSAQQFPDLHSELNLSSLELGDSALYFCASSAPSNKYGYTFGSGTRLTVV.

The count of this clonotype is one. The chain recombines TRBV7-3 with TRBJ2-7; the match to TRBD1 covers 10 bases. Germline V CDR1 and CDR2: SGHTA, FQGTGA. The CDR3 is 15 residues long. The V gene end was trimmed by 5 bases and the J gene end by 1 base; junction bases not matched to a gene: 5. CDR3 amino acids: CASSNSDRGSYEQYF. The DNA for the CDR3 is TGTGCCAGCAGCAACTCGGACAGGGGGTCCTACGAGCAGTACTTC.

This sequence joins TRBV12-3 or TRBV12-4 and TRBJ1-4; D remains unclear. Trimming pared 6 bases from V and 4 bases from J, leaving 3 bases between. This CDR3 has 11 residues. CDR3 in DNA: TGTGCCAGCAGCAATAATGAAAAACTGTTTTTT. This sequence encodes CASSNNEKLFF.

This clonotype showed up just once. The V gene is TRBV6-1, the J gene TRBJ2-7; D perhaps matches TRBD1 (6 bases). V was cut by 5 bases and J by 3 bases, with 17 bases left in between. The CDR3 spans 15 residues. CDR1 and CDR2 (germline): MNHNS, SASEGT. Here the CDR3 reads CASSPRQAGVYEQYF. For the CDR3, the DNA is TGTGCCAGCAGTCCACGACAGGCTGGAGTCTACGAGCAGTACTTC.

The chain has TRBV7-2 and TRBJ1-6; a weak D match, TRBD1 (5 bases). V was cut by 2 bases and J by 9 bases, with 17 bases left in between. This CDR3 has 16 amino acids. Germline lookup yields CDR1 SGHTA and CDR2 FQGNSA. The CDR3 DNA is TGTGCCAGCAGCTTACCCACGGGGACTGTCTCTTCACCCCTCCACTTT. It translates to CASSLPTGTVSSPLHF.

Many counts were recorded for this clonotype. V gene TRBV6-6 combines with J gene TRBJ1-2, with 7 bases that match TRBD1. The CDR3 consists of 14 residues. Trimming took 0 bases from V and 2 from J; bases not matched to a gene: 0. Germline assignment: CDR1 MNHNY and CDR2 SVGAGI (reference sequence). CDR3 in DNA: TGTGCCAGCAGTTACTCGGGACAGAACTATGGCTACACCTTC. It encodes CASSYSGQNYGYTF.

This chain joins TRBV21-1 and TRBJ2-1; the table gives TRBD2 as D, unverified against the DNA. TRBV21-1 is noted as a pseudogene. The CDR3 extends over 13 amino acids. The CDR3 coding sequence is TGTGCCAGCAACCGACTAGCGGGCCCTGAGCAGTTCTTC. Translation: CASNRLAGPEQFF.

This clonotype was detected only a few times. For the CDR3, the DNA is TGCAGTGCTCGAAGCGATCCCTCCATCTCCTACGAGCAGTACTTC. Protein sequence: CSARSDPSISYEQYF. The V and J genes are TRBV20-1 and TRBJ2-7; D is unresolved. Deletions cut 5 bases from V and 0 bases from J, with 17 bases between. CDR1 and CDR2 (germline): DFQATT, SNEGSKA (reference sequence). The CDR3 is made up of 15 amino acids.

This rearrangement joins TRBV12-3 or TRBV12-4 to TRBJ1-4; D not certain. This CDR3 has 14 amino acids. V lost 6 bases and J lost 4, with 12 bases in between. CDR3 coding DNA: TGTGCCAGCAGGAAGTATGAGGTTAATGAAAAACTGTTTTTT. Translation: CASRKYEVNEKLFF.

This chain uses TRBV6-2 or TRBV6-3 with TRBJ2-1, with 7 nucleotides matching TRBD1. Germline V CDR1 and CDR2: MNHEY, SVGEGT. CDR3 size: 18 residues. The V gene end was trimmed by 0 bases and the J gene end by 1 base; junction bases not matched to a gene: 9. The CDR3 is CASSYSPGTAASYNEQFF. CDR3 coding DNA: TGTGCCAGCAGTTACTCACCTGGGACAGCAGCTTCCTACAATGAGCAGTTCTTC.

This clonotype was counted only a few times. J is TRBJ2-7 and V is TRBV20-1, with D possibly matching TRBD2 (5 bases). This CDR3 spans 16 amino acids. Trimming cost V 2 bases and J 0 bases, with 17 bases left between them. Per the germline V gene, CDR1 is DFQATT and CDR2 is SNEGSKA (reference sequence). The CDR3, as DNA: TGCAGTGCTAGACGGGGATGGGCTCTGAGCTCCTACGAGCAGTACTTC. The encoded protein is CSARRGWALSSYEQYF.

This clonotype was seen at least ten times. For the CDR3, the DNA is TGTGCCAGCAGCTACGGTAGCGGGGCCAACGTCCTGACTTTC. Amino acids: CASSYGSGANVLTF. The V and J genes are TRBV7-9 and TRBJ2-6; D unresolved. This CDR3 spans 14 amino acids. The ends were cut back, 4 bases at V and 4 bases at J, with 8 bases in the middle. CDR1 is SEHNR and CDR2 is FQNEAQ in the germline V gene (reference sequence).